This T cell receptor beta chain was sequenced during a study of early T cells in non-severe SARS-CoV-2 infection. Study at large: Sequencing was performed on bulk RNA from unsorted whole blood, leaving chains unpaired.

This CDR3 spans 14 amino acids. Germline assignment: CDR1 LNHDA and CDR2 SQIVND (reference sequence). With 3 bases removed from V and 7 bases from J, the gap between germline ends came to 15 bases. Points from the study as a whole: Matching against VDJdb likely underestimated virus-specific expansions, favoring anti-spike CD8.

For this clonotype: Its cognate antigen is unknown.

MiXCR, applied by TCRdb to the 5' RACE reads, yields one record per CDR3 protein. There are roughly 80,000 distinct CDR3 sequences in the sample; approximately 10% occur only once, and about 12% lies in the top ten. This sequence was found in an adult who was a healthcare worker with PCR-confirmed SARS-CoV-2 infection or an uninfected control (not recorded which). The chain carries TRBV19 and TRBJ1-2; a possible D gene is TRBD1 (5 bases). Sequencing was performed on whole blood, taken at baseline. CDR3 sequence (DNA): TGTGCCAGTAGTATTTGGCAGGGTTTTCGTGGCTACACCTTC. The encoded protein is CASSIWQGFRGYTF. Filled out from reference TRBV19 and TRBJ1-2, the complete variable domain reads DGGITQSPKYLFRKEGQNVTLSCEQNLNHDAMYWYRQDPGQGLRLIYYSQIVNDFQKGDIAEGYSVSREKKESFPLTVTSAQKNPTAFYLCASSIWQGFRGYTFGSGTRLTVV.